The clone carrying this T cell receptor beta chain showed up just a few times. As yet, its antigen is unknown. This entry comes from a study of identical twins. The study's findings and limits: Cord blood beta clonotypes present at high abundance carried fewer insertions; no such pattern appeared in memory repertoires. Models predicted too little out-of-frame TCR alpha sharing in monozygotic twins. Conclusions came from cross-sectional statistical analysis, not from following the same donors.

The V gene end was trimmed by 3 bases and the J gene end by 7 bases; junction bases not matched to a gene: 5. The CDR3 length is 13 residues. In germline, CDR1 is SGHTA, CDR2 FQGNSA. TCRdb re-analysed the 5' RACE reads in MiXCR, keeping a single row per CDR3 protein. The table lists some 500,000 distinct CDR3 sequences, over 12% of them singletons, with about 0.54% in the top ten. These data also featured in a second study, about yellow fever vaccine responses in identical twins. Per that study: In identical twins, vaccine T cell responses appeared partly shared and partly individual.

Material for sequencing was CD4+ T cells sorted from blood. The source of this sequence is a woman between 18 and 29 years old in good health. The V and J genes are TRBV7-2 and TRBJ2-7, with 8 bases that match TRBD1. The CDR3 DNA reads as TGTGCCAGCAGCTTTGACAGGGGCCGGGAGCAGTACTTC. Translated: CASSFDRGREQYF.